Listed here is a single TCR beta chain. The specificity of this receptor is unknown. Base qualities are not recorded, but no much larger clone differs from it by a single base. The sample originates from a study of human T cells and chemical hapten exposure (TCRdb year 2021). Regarding the study in general: For sensitization, 2% DPC in acetone was applied to a 2 cm by 2 cm area of upper inner arm skin. Throughout the study period of approximately 23 weeks, patients also received therapeutic DPC doses to the scalp every week. Patch testing was done on the upper back using Finn chambers containing 0.01% DPC, and results were scored after 6 days according to International Contact Dermatitis Research Group standards. Most of the patients in the cohort were female, and the cohort covered alopecia areata with under or over 50% scalp involvement, alopecia totalis and alopecia universalis. Libraries were pooled for sequencing, and per-sample TCR yields varied mainly because of small differences in library volumes within the pool. In alopecia patients, the study followed how the peripheral blood TCR repertoire changed in vivo over primary and secondary sensitization to diphenylcyclopropenone (DPC), a hapten. Blood samples were taken from patients before sensitization (week 0) and at 2, 6 and about 24 weeks after DPC sensitization. Blood for TCR sequencing was provided by twenty-nine alopecia patients at one to four time points (pre-sensitization, 2, 6 and 24 weeks).

Beyond this particular receptor, the publication reports: Compared with pre-sensitization or healthy control sets, expanded TCRs formed significantly more large CDR3 similarity clusters, which is consistent with antigen-driven responses. Because every patient had alopecia, a presumed autoimmune disease, the patients' immune response might differ from that of healthy individuals. Patch test score was positively correlated with the number of PT1 expanded TCRs, with significance at thresholds 8, 16 and 32 but not at 4. Repeated subsampling changed both the strength of the expansion versus patch-test correlation and the threshold at which that correlation became significant. DPC sensitization did not change how many TCRs were above 1 in 1000 frequency, and no evidence was found of alterations in global repertoire structure.

The time point label corresponds to: patch test 3, about 24 weeks after DPC sensitization. The sample's treatment or condition label, in plain terms: therapeutic diphenylcyclopropenone sensitization with weekly scalp DPC. Blood at each patch-test visit was drawn before the patch test was applied. Eligible patients were aged 18 to 70, diagnosed with alopecia, deemed suitable for DPC therapy, and excluded if pregnant. Total RNA was extracted from unfractionated whole blood collected in Tempus Blood RNA tubes. The library was produced with RACE. These reads were obtained on a NextSeq 500. During library preparation, unique molecular identifiers were attached to individual cDNA molecules so that TCRs could be counted in a quantitative, reproducible way. For every blood RNA sample, sequencing covered both the TCR alpha and TCR beta chains. In the source study's methods: A median of around 96,000 TCRs per sample was observed, with a range of about 20,000 to 700,000. The Decombinator software suite was used to annotate V, J and CDR3 in the TCR reads. For PS versus PT1 abundance plots, all samples were subsampled to the same number of TCRs (28,000). TCRs were defined as expanded if absent before sensitization and observed at least eight times at the 2-week time point. TCRdb reworked the public reads: Q25 trimming with fastp, MiXCR clone assembly, productive beta chains retained. Entries that share a CDR3 protein sequence are merged under the most common genes and DNA. For this entry, the V and J calls and clone size follow TCRdb and not the study's own pipeline. This sample comprises 150,000 to 200,000 distinct CDR3 sequences, around a quarter of them detected only once. The ten largest clonotypes hold under 2.5% of the sample.

V and J lose 3 bases and 0 bases, and a span of 14 bases separates them. The CDR1 and CDR2 encoded by the germline V gene are MNHEY and SVGAGI. From the cysteine up to the phenylalanine, the CDR3 has a length of 16 residues. The kept DNA is CDR3 alone, 48 bases in frame from the first base. The sample here was whole blood, taken in connection with sensitization to the hapten diphenylcyclopropenone (DPC). The TCR sequence derives from a woman between 18 and 30 years old with alopecia areata. Some clones in this sample may be carry-over from other donors' samples. The V and J segments used are TRBV6-5 and TRBJ1-1; the D region possibly corresponds to TRBD1 (5 bases align). The CDR3 has the sequence CASSYLPGTMNTEAFF. The base sequence is TGTGCCAGCAGTTATCTGCCGGGGACTATGAACACTGAAGCTTTCTTT.